These T cell receptor beta chains were read from a single sample in a study of cytomegalovirus exposure and HLA in healthy donors. Profiling relied on immunoSEQ multiplex PCR, and the TCRdb table lists in-frame clones only, not all of them. Of some 120,000 clones listed, around two thirds are singletons. Sequencing was done on a sample of PBMCs. The receptor set was obtained from a woman between 40 and 55 years old in good health and CMV-seropositive. Both conserved end residues are part of each CDR3. Each record gives: CDR3 protein, CDR3 DNA, V gene, clone size, D gene, J gene. The D gene is left open where the match is weak. Not all rows give a size; the values are once, few, many and, for expanded clones, a class.

CDR3: CASSPLEGSYNEQFF; DNA: TGTGCCAGCAGCCCCCTAGAGGGCTCTTACAATGAGCAGTTCTTC; V: TRBV7-9; size: NA; D: NA; J: TRBJ2-1
CDR3: CAWSLAGTTDTQYF; DNA: TGTGCCTGGAGCCTAGCGGGAACCACAGATACGCAGTATTTT; V: TRBV30; size: NA; D: TRBD2; J: TRBJ2-3
CDR3: CAWSRILSGDEQFF; DNA: TGTGCCTGGAGTCGTATACTCTCAGGGGACGAGCAGTTCTTC; V: TRBV30; size: few; D: NA; J: TRBJ2-1
CDR3: CASSEALLDRTYGYTF; DNA: TGTGCCAGCAGTGAAGCGCTTCTGGACAGGACCTATGGCTACACCTTC; V: TRBV2; size: NA; D: TRBD1; J: TRBJ1-2
CDR3: CASSLLAGEINEQFF; DNA: TGCGCCAGCAGCTTGTTAGCGGGGGAAATCAATGAGCAGTTCTTC; V: TRBV5-1; size: NA; D: TRBD2; J: TRBJ2-1
CDR3: CASSQVQSVEQYF; DNA: TGTGCCAGCAGCCAAGTACAGTCTGTCGAGCAGTACTTC; V: TRBV4-2; size: NA; D: NA; J: TRBJ2-7
CDR3: CASSIEPSSYEQYF; DNA: TGTGCCAGTAGTATTGAGCCGAGCTCCTACGAGCAGTACTTC; V: TRBV19; size: NA; D: NA; J: TRBJ2-7
CDR3: CASRHHYQGNQETQYF; DNA: TGTGCCAGCAGGCACCATTACCAGGGAAACCAAGAGACCCAGTACTTC; V: TRBV27; size: NA; D: NA; J: TRBJ2-5
CDR3: CASSHSQGLNTEAFF; DNA: TGCGCCAGCAGCCACTCACAGGGGTTGAACACTGAAGCTTTCTTT; V: TRBV4-3; size: NA; D: TRBD1; J: TRBJ1-1
CDR3: CATRWSGASGNTIYF; DNA: TGTGCCACCAGGTGGAGTGGGGCCTCTGGAAACACCATATATTTT; V: TRBV15; size: NA; D: NA; J: TRBJ1-3
CDR3: CASSTQGANNSPLHF; DNA: TGCGCCAGCAGCACACAGGGGGCTAATAATTCACCCCTCCACTTT; V: TRBV4-3; size: NA; D: TRBD1; J: TRBJ1-6
CDR3: CASSQSGTASGANVLTF; DNA: TGCGCCAGCAGCCAGTCCGGGACAGCCTCTGGGGCCAACGTCCTGACTTTC; V: TRBV4-1; size: NA; D: TRBD1; J: TRBJ2-6
CDR3: CASSEAEVNSYEQYF; DNA: TGTGCCAGCAGTGAAGCTGAGGTCAATTCCTACGAGCAGTACTTC; V: TRBV2; size: NA; D: NA; J: TRBJ2-7
CDR3: CASSEPGRPGDTQYF; DNA: TGTGCCAGCAGCGAGCCCGGCCGGCCCGGGGATACGCAGTATTTT; V: TRBV7-3; size: NA; D: NA; J: TRBJ2-3
CDR3: CASSFRTGNTEAFF; DNA: TGTGCCAGCAGCTTCAGGACAGGGAACACTGAAGCTTTCTTT; V: TRBV7-2; size: NA; D: TRBD1; J: TRBJ1-1
CDR3: CASSTTGRYQPQHF; DNA: TGTGCCAGCAGTACGACAGGGAGGTATCAGCCCCAGCATTTT; V: TRBV28; size: NA; D: TRBD1; J: TRBJ1-5
CDR3: CASSIGNQPQHF; DNA: TGTGCCAGTAGTATCGGTAATCAGCCCCAGCATTTT; V: TRBV19; size: NA; D: NA; J: TRBJ1-5
CDR3: CASSRSGGILNTEAFF; DNA: TGTGCCAGCAGCCGCTCAGGGGGAATATTGAACACTGAAGCTTTCTTT; V: TRBV11-2; size: few; D: TRBD1; J: TRBJ1-1
CDR3: CASSPITWETQYF; DNA: TGTGCCAGCAGCCCTATTACTTGGGAGACCCAGTACTTC; V: TRBV5-5; size: once; D: NA; J: TRBJ2-5
CDR3: CASATSVGSSYNEQFF; DNA: TGTGCCAGCGCGACTAGCGTGGGGAGCTCCTACAATGAGCAGTTCTTC; V: TRBV7-3; size: once; D: TRBD2; J: TRBJ2-1
CDR3: CASSSNSGLYEQYF; DNA: TGTGCCAGCAGCTCGAACAGCGGGCTTTACGAGCAGTACTTC; V: TRBV5-4; size: NA; D: NA; J: TRBJ2-7
CDR3: CASSSSLQVGKNIQYF; DNA: TGTGCCAGCAGCTCCAGTTTGCAGGTTGGCAAAAACATTCAGTACTTC; V: TRBV5-6; size: NA; D: NA; J: TRBJ2-4
CDR3: CASSPPGGLYEQYF; DNA: TGTGCCAGCTCACCACCAGGGGGCTTATACGAGCAGTACTTC; V: TRBV18; size: few; D: TRBD1; J: TRBJ2-7
CDR3: CASSFRQGLLAGANVLTF; DNA: TGTGCCAGCAGCTTCCGACAGGGCCTACTAGCTGGGGCCAACGTCCTGACTTTC; V: TRBV5-5; size: NA; D: TRBD1; J: TRBJ2-6
CDR3: CASGLDARTYEQYF; DNA: TGTGCTAGTGGTTTGGATGCCAGAACCTACGAGCAGTACTTC; V: TRBV12-5; size: NA; D: NA; J: TRBJ2-7
CDR3: CAWRTSLNTEAFF; DNA: TGTGCCTGGAGGACATCTTTGAACACTGAAGCTTTCTTT; V: TRBV30; size: NA; D: NA; J: TRBJ1-1
CDR3: CASSQTGTVYGYTF; DNA: TGTGCCAGCAGCCAGACAGGGACCGTCTATGGCTACACCTTC; V: TRBV7-3; size: few; D: TRBD1; J: TRBJ1-2
CDR3: CASGYPPGTGELFF; DNA: TGTGCTAGTGGTTACCCCCCCGGCACCGGGGAGCTGTTTTTT; V: TRBV12-5; size: NA; D: NA; J: TRBJ2-2
CDR3: CASSLREGNEQFF; DNA: TGTGCCAGCAGCCTAAGGGAGGGGAATGAGCAGTTCTTC; V: TRBV27; size: NA; D: TRBD2; J: TRBJ2-1
CDR3: CASSPPGLAQTGELFF; DNA: TGTGCCAGTAGTCCACCGGGACTAGCTCAGACCGGGGAGCTGTTTTTT; V: TRBV19; size: NA; D: TRBD2; J: TRBJ2-2
CDR3: CASSPDRERREQYF; DNA: TGTGCCAGCAGCCCGGACAGGGAAAGAAGGGAGCAGTACTTC; V: TRBV13; size: NA; D: TRBD1; J: TRBJ2-7
CDR3: CASSLGTDEKLFF; DNA: TGCGCCAGCAGCTTGGGTACGGATGAAAAACTGTTTTTT; V: TRBV5-1; size: NA; D: NA; J: TRBJ1-4
CDR3: CASSGLDSSNYGYTF; DNA: TGTGCCAGCAGCGGCCTCGACAGCTCAAACTATGGCTACACCTTC; V: TRBV5-6; size: NA; D: NA; J: TRBJ1-2
CDR3: CASKGIKGAYEQYF; DNA: TGTGCCAGCAAGGGTATAAAGGGGGCTTACGAGCAGTACTTC; V: TRBV2; size: NA; D: TRBD1; J: TRBJ2-7
CDR3: CASSIYQGHYAF; DNA: TGTGCCAGTAGTATTTATCAGGGACACTACGCCTTC; V: TRBV19; size: once; D: NA; J: TRBJ1-2
CDR3: CASSLATGDANEQFF; DNA: TGTGCCAGCAGCCTGGCCACAGGGGATGCCAATGAGCAGTTCTTC; V: TRBV7-9; size: NA; D: TRBD1; J: TRBJ2-1
CDR3: CASSLDRKNTEAFF; DNA: TGTGCCAGCTCACTCGACAGGAAAAACACTGAAGCTTTCTTT; V: TRBV18; size: few; D: NA; J: TRBJ1-1
CDR3: CASSVGLAANTGELFF; DNA: TGTGCCAGCAGCGTGGGACTAGCGGCGAACACCGGGGAGCTGTTTTTT; V: TRBV5-4; size: few; D: TRBD2; J: TRBJ2-2
CDR3: CASATRGGNEKLFF; DNA: TGTGCCAGTGCAACGAGGGGGGGGAATGAAAAACTGTTTTTT; V: TRBV19; size: few; D: NA; J: TRBJ1-4
CDR3: CASSSRDTGYGYTF; DNA: TGTGCCAGCAGTTCTAGGGACACCGGCTATGGCTACACCTTC; V: TRBV6-5; size: NA; D: NA; J: TRBJ1-2
CDR3: CSVWTGENTEAFF; DNA: TGCAGCGTCTGGACAGGGGAGAACACTGAAGCTTTCTTT; V: TRBV29-1; size: NA; D: TRBD1; J: TRBJ1-1
CDR3: CASRTTTGEGHNEQFF; DNA: TGTGCCAGTAGGACCACCACGGGGGAGGGCCACAATGAGCAGTTCTTC; V: TRBV19; size: NA; D: TRBD2; J: TRBJ2-1
CDR3: CASRKYRVGAFF; DNA: TGTGCCAGCAGGAAGTACAGGGTTGGAGCTTTCTTT; V: TRBV2; size: NA; D: NA; J: TRBJ1-1
CDR3: CASSLSGYNNEQFF; DNA: TGTGCCAGCAGCTTAAGCGGGTACAACAATGAGCAGTTCTTC; V: TRBV11-3; size: once; D: NA; J: TRBJ2-1
CDR3: CASSLATGGTGELFF; DNA: TGCGCCAGCAGCTTGGCGACAGGGGGCACCGGGGAGCTGTTTTTT; V: TRBV5-1; size: NA; D: TRBD1; J: TRBJ2-2
CDR3: CASSSGQTMSTEAFF; DNA: TGTGCCAGCAGCTCCGGACAGACCATGAGCACTGAAGCTTTCTTT; V: TRBV7-2; size: NA; D: NA; J: TRBJ1-1
CDR3: CASSLRLAGEETQYF; DNA: TGTGCCAGCAGCTTGCGGCTAGCGGGAGAAGAGACCCAGTACTTC; V: TRBV5-6; size: NA; D: TRBD2; J: TRBJ2-5
CDR3: CASWTSGIKTDTQYF; DNA: TGTGCCAGCTGGACTAGCGGGATTAAGACAGATACGCAGTATTTT; V: TRBV6-1; size: NA; D: TRBD2; J: TRBJ2-3
CDR3: CASSVTGGSSYEQYF; DNA: TGTGCCAGCAGCGTGACAGGGGGGAGCTCCTACGAGCAGTACTTC; V: TRBV27; size: NA; D: TRBD1; J: TRBJ2-7
CDR3: CASSAGMNTEAFF; DNA: TGTGCCAGCAGCGCGGGGATGAACACTGAAGCTTTCTTT; V: TRBV7-9; size: NA; D: NA; J: TRBJ1-1
CDR3: CASSLAPGLERDEQYF; DNA: TGTGCCAGCAGTTTGGCCCCGGGACTAGAACGTGACGAGCAGTACTTC; V: TRBV5-6; size: few; D: TRBD2; J: TRBJ2-7
CDR3: CASRMTGSNYGYTF; DNA: TGTGCCAGTAGGATGACAGGTTCTAACTATGGCTACACCTTC; V: TRBV19; size: NA; D: NA; J: TRBJ1-2
CDR3: CASSLKGDRDISTDTQYF; DNA: TGTGCCAGCAGCCTTAAGGGGGACAGGGATATTAGCACAGATACGCAGTATTTT; V: TRBV14; size: NA; D: TRBD1; J: TRBJ2-3
CDR3: CASSQEEDYNNEQFF; DNA: TGCGCCAGCAGCCAAGAAGAGGACTACAACAATGAGCAGTTCTTC; V: TRBV4-3; size: NA; D: NA; J: TRBJ2-1